A single sample gave rise to the 14 T cell receptor beta chains below, sequenced in a study of blood T cell repertoires in COVID-19. The method was immunoSEQ multiplex PCR; TCRdb's version includes in-frame clones alone and lacks a portion of them. The sample holds about 240,000 clones, 87% seen once. The sample taken for sequencing was PBMCs or T cells enriched from blood (not recorded which). Receptors were obtained from a woman aged 30 to 39 with acute COVID-19.

The V call is TRBV7-2, the J call TRBJ2-3; TRBD2 might be the D (6 bases). The ends were cut back, 5 bases at V and 14 bases at J, with 32 bases in the middle. Germline V lookup: CDR1 SGHTA, CDR2 FQGNSA. The CDR3 runs 17 residues. CDR3 coding DNA: TGTGCCAGCAGCCCGCAAACCGTTTCACTAGCTCAAACGAGATTGTATTTT. This gives the protein CASSPQTVSLAQTRLYF. Full variable domain (missing parts from reference TRBV7-2 and TRBJ2-3): GAGVSQSPSNKVTEKGKDVELRCDPISGHTALYWYRQSLGQGLEFLIYFQGNSAPDKSGLPSDRFSAERTGGSVSTLTIQRTQQEDSAVYLCASSPQTVSLAQTRLYFGPGTRLTVL.

This clone was seen a few times. Other DNA sequences within the sample encode an identical CDR3. This chain links TRBV7-9 with TRBJ2-2; D unclear. The CDR3 runs 13 residues. V was shortened by 5 bases and J by 4 bases, with 8 bases between the two germline ends. Germline V CDR1 and CDR2: SEHNR, FQNEAQ (reference sequence). CDR3 nucleotide sequence: TGTGCCAGCAGCAGCACCATCACCGGGGAGCTGTTTTTT. Its translation is CASSSTITGELFF.

This clone was seen only a few times. Written as DNA, the CDR3 is TGTGCCAGCAGCCACTGGACTAGCGGGGGGGAAGTCAACGTCCTGACTTTC. Amino acid sequence: CASSHWTSGGEVNVLTF. The V and J genes are TRBV3-1 (or the pseudogene TRBV3-2) and TRBJ2-6; 15 bases agree with TRBD2. Germline CDR1 is LGHDT and CDR2 is YNNKEL (reference sequence). The CDR3 spans 17 residues. Trimming at V came to 3 bases and at J to 9 bases, leaving 6 bases not matched to a gene.

The J gene is TRBJ2-3, the V gene TRBV7-6, with a tentative D call TRBD2 (5 bases). Germline V CDR1 and CDR2: SGHVS, FNYEAQ. This CDR3 spans 17 amino acids. Trimming took off 5 bases at V and 2 bases at J, with 20 bases between the two ends. CDR3: CASSNSGPYYTTDTQYF. Here the CDR3 DNA reads TGTGCCAGCAGCAACAGCGGCCCCTACTACACCACAGATACGCAGTATTTT.

The CDR3 is CASSADSPYEQYF. The CDR3 DNA reads as TGTGCCAGCAGCGCGGACAGCCCCTACGAGCAGTACTTC. The chain is built from TRBV11-2 and TRBJ2-7; D might be TRBD1 (6 bases). The V end lost 5 bases, the J end lost 2 bases, and 10 bases lay between the germline ends. The CDR3 consists of 13 residues. Germline V CDR1 and CDR2: SGHAT, FQNNGV.

The chain couples TRBV7-9 to TRBJ1-5, with TRBD1 matching 9 bases. After removal of 5 bases from V and 12 bases from J, the junction contained 8 bases not matched to a gene. The CDR3 consists of 13 residues. Germline loops: CDR1 SEHNR, CDR2 FQNEAQ (reference sequence). The DNA of the CDR3 is TGTGCCAGCAGCGACGGGACAGGGCGAGGCCAGCATTTT. Translation gives CASSDGTGRGQHF.

The chain uses TRBV12-5 and TRBJ2-1, with 7 bases matching TRBD2. Germline CDR1 LGHNT, CDR2 FRNRAP. The CDR3 length is 14 residues. With 5 bases clipped from V and 8 bases from J, the junction kept 9 bases outside the gene matches. The CDR3 loop is CASGPHWGGDEQFF. DNA of the CDR3: TGTGCTAGTGGTCCCCATTGGGGGGGTGATGAGCAGTTCTTC.

This chain joins TRBV5-4 and TRBJ2-3, with TRBD2 matching over 7 bases. Germline CDR1 is SGHNT and CDR2 is YYREEE (reference sequence). The CDR3 runs to 16 residues. V lost 4 bases to trimming and J lost 0 bases; unmatched junction nucleotides: 8. In DNA, the CDR3 is TGTGCCAGCAGCCCCATCCCAGCGGGGAGCACAGATACGCAGTATTTT. Translating gives CASSPIPAGSTDTQYF.

V is TRBV7-9 and J is TRBJ1-2, with 8 bases aligning to TRBD1. V gave up 1 base and J gave up 5 bases; unmatched junction bases: 3. The germline gives CDR1 SEHNR, CDR2 FQNEAQ (reference sequence). This CDR3 spans 14 amino acids. The CDR3 sequence is CASSLDGQGYGYTF. CDR3 DNA: TGTGCCAGCAGCTTAGACGGACAGGGTTATGGCTACACCTTC.

The V gene is TRBV9, the J gene TRBJ2-3; 9 bases align to TRBD2. The CDR3 runs 17 residues. CDR1 is SGDLS and CDR2 is YYNGEE in the germline V gene. The V segment lost 0 bases and the J segment 3 bases; nucleotides outside the gene matches: 8. The CDR3 coding sequence is TGTGCCAGCAGCGTAGCGGGTAGCGGGGGCTTTACAGATACGCAGTATTTT. Amino acids: CASSVAGSGGFTDTQYF.

This chain connects TRBV6-5 to TRBJ1-6, with a tentative D call TRBD1 (6 bases). Germline V gives CDR1 MNHEY, CDR2 SVGAGI. The CDR3 covers 15 residues. Trimming removed 8 bases at V and 7 bases at J, with 18 bases between. This chain's CDR3 is CASHRVFASNSPLHF. CDR3 DNA: TGTGCCAGCCACAGGGTCTTTGCCTCAAATTCACCCCTCCACTTT.

This clone was seen a handful of times. V usage is TRBV7-9 and J usage is TRBJ2-7; TRBD1 matches at 9 bases. Germline CDR1 is SEHNR and CDR2 is FQNEAQ (reference sequence). Trimming took 5 bases from V and 4 from J; bases not matched to a gene: 3. The CDR3 extends over 13 amino acids. This CDR3 reads CASSGTGNYEQYF. DNA of the CDR3: TGTGCCAGCAGCGGGACAGGGAATTACGAGCAGTACTTC.

The chain joins TRBV6-5 to TRBJ1-1; the match to TRBD1 covers 9 bases. With 10 bases clipped from V and 4 bases from J, the junction kept 10 bases outside the gene matches. Germline V CDR1 and CDR2: MNHEY, SVGAGI. The CDR3 is 14 amino acids. CDR3 sequence reads: CATTPGQGTTEAFF. CDR3 bases: TGTGCCACAACACCGGGACAGGGTACCACTGAAGCTTTCTTT.

This chain links TRBV10-1 with TRBJ1-6; D not resolved. The CDR3 covers 13 residues. Germline CDR1 WNHNN, CDR2 SYGVQD (reference sequence). V was shortened by 0 bases and J by 8 bases, with 5 bases between the two germline ends. CDR3 nucleotide sequence: TGCGCCAGCAGTGAGTCGCGGTATTCACCCCTCCACTTT. Protein: CASSESRYSPLHF.